This T cell receptor beta chain was retrieved from a study of spatial heterogeneity in lung cancer. Across the whole study: Each distinct TCR and UMI combination averaged more than ten appearances in raw reads. Study-wide results and limits: TCRs found ubiquitously expanded in tumor appeared in blood more at resection than at follow-up.

This clonotype is categorized as medium-sized (0.01 to 0.1%). The antigen remains undetermined. A single record per CDR3 protein comes from TCRdb applying MiXCR to the 5' RACE reads. The top ten hold approximately 30% of the sample, which has about 8,600 distinct CDR3 sequences, approximately 5% seen once. The germline CDR1 and CDR2 sequences are SGHAT and FQNNGV. The length of the CDR3 is 16 residues. The V and J ends lost 2 bases and 4 bases respectively, with 15 bases between them. Sample time point: sample taken at primary tumor resection. There were 72 donors, all of them untreated patients with early-stage non-small cell lung cancer. In each case, whole RNA from tumor, nontumor lung or frozen PBMC was sequenced unsorted.

J is TRBJ2-1 and V is TRBV11-2; D not resolved. This clonotype originated in a male donor with early-stage non-small cell lung cancer. This sample comprised PBMCs, obtained at surgery. The CDR3 is CASSLIPDPNYNEQFF. The CDR3 DNA is TGTGCCAGCAGCTTAATCCCCGACCCGAATTACAATGAGCAGTTCTTC.